This T cell receptor (beta chain) was identified in a study of T cell changes during pregnancy in multiple sclerosis. The table came from immunoSEQ multiplex PCR; TCRdb's copy has only in-frame clones and leaves some out. Found here are around 78,000 clones, around 93% of them singletons; the top ten hold about 2.5%. The sample holds a few counts of this clone. Specimen: peripheral blood, collected in the second trimester of pregnancy. This receptor was taken from a female donor with multiple sclerosis, enrolled in a pregnancy study.

CDR3 nucleotide sequence: TGTGCCAGCAGCTTATCGGCGCCAGGGAATCAGCCCCAGCATTTT. It specifies CASSLSAPGNQPQHF. The rearrangement uses TRBV7-9 and TRBJ1-5; tentatively, D is TRBD1 (5 bases). This CDR3 has 15 amino acids. In germline, CDR1 is SEHNR, CDR2 FQNEAQ (reference sequence). The V end was cut by 2 bases, the J end by 4 bases, with 12 bases between.